This record looks at one T cell receptor beta chain sequence and its context. This sample is drawn from a study of technical replicates of blood from a handful of donors. The CDR3 totals 14 residues. The V gene's germline CDR1 is SNHLY and CDR2 FYNNEI. With 4 bases removed from V and 7 bases from J, the gap between germline ends came to 14 bases. Sequencing was performed with immunoSEQ multiplex PCR; in TCRdb, only in-frame clones are kept and a portion is missing. This repertoire shows around 70,000 clones, about 95% found once; its top ten account for roughly 0.26%. Sequencing used T cells isolated from PBMCs. The chain joins TRBV2 to TRBJ1-5; D uncertain. This receptor was identified in a human donor in good health. The DNA for the CDR3 is TGTGCCAGCAGTGGAGAGGGAGGAGAGCAGCCCCAGCATTTT. It yields the protein CASSGEGGEQPQHF.